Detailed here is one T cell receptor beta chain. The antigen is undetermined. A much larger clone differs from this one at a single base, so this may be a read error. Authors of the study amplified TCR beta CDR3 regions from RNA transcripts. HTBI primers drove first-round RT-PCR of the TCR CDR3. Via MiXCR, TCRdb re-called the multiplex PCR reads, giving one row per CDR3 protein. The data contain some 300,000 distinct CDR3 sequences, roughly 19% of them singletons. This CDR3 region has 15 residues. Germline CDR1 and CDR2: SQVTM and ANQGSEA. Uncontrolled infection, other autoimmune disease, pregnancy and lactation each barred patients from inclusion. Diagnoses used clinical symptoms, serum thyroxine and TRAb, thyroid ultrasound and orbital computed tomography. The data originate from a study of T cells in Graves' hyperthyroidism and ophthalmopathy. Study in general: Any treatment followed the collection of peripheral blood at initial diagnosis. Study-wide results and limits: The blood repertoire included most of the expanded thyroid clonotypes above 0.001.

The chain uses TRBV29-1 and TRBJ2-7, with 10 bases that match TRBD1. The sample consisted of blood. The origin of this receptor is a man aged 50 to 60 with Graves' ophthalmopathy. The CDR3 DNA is TGCAGCGCTGAAGATAGGGGACAGGGGATCCACGAGCAGTACTTC. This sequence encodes CSAEDRGQGIHEQYF.